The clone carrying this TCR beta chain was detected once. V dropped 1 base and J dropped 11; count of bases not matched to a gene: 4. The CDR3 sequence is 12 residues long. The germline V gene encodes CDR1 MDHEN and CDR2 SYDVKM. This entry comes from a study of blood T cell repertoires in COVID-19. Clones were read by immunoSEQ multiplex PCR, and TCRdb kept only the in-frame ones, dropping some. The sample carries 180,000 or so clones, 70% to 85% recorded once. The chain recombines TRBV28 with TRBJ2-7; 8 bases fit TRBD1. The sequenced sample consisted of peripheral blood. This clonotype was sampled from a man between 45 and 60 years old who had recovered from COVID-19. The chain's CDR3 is CASSLFSTGEYF. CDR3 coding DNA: TGTGCCAGCAGTTTATTCTCGACAGGGGAGTACTTC.